Each of the 24 T cell receptor beta chains below was sequenced from the same sample in a study (dated by TCRdb to 2016 to 2017). The receptor library was made with RT-PCR. The sample was run on an Illumina MiSeq. In TCRdb, the public reads were trimmed at Q25 with fastp and aligned with MiXCR, with productive beta chains retained. When rows share a CDR3 protein, they turn into one entry using the most common DNA and genes. The sample contains almost 700,000 distinct CDR3 sequences, 13% to 15% of them found a single time. The ten largest make up about 3.9% of the sample. The material sequenced was memory CD4+ T cells from blood. Every receptor here comes from a female donor in good health, serving as a healthy control.

This clonotype was observed at least ten times. The V and J genes are TRBV6-6 and TRBJ1-1; D unresolved. The CDR3 is made up of 11 amino acids. V was trimmed by 6 bases and J by 1 base, leaving 3 bases between them. The germline V gene encodes CDR1 MNHNY and CDR2 SVGAGI (reference sequence). The CDR3 DNA reads TGTGCCAGCAGCGAGAACACTGAAGCTTTCTTT. Translated, it gives CASSENTEAFF.

This clonotype was counted at least ten times. V gene TRBV15 combines with J gene TRBJ2-2, with D possibly being TRBD1 or TRBD2 (6 bases each). The CDR3 runs to 15 residues. The germline gives CDR1 LNHNV, CDR2 YYDKDF (reference sequence). V was trimmed by 0 bases and J by 3 bases, leaving 8 bases between them. In DNA, the CDR3 is TGTGCCACCAGCAGAGATGGGGGGCACACCGGGGAGCTGTTTTTT. Its translation: CATSRDGGHTGELFF.

This chain connects TRBV19 to TRBJ2-5; the D is unclear. This CDR3 has 11 residues. With 0 bases removed from V and 4 bases from J, the gap between germline ends came to 0 bases. The germline V gene has CDR1 LNHDA and CDR2 SQIVND (reference sequence). CDR3 sequence reads: CASSIEETQYF. The DNA of the CDR3 is TGTGCCAGTAGTATAGAAGAGACCCAGTACTTC.

The CDR3 loop reads CASSMLGRDTGELFF. CDR3 nucleotides: TGTGCCAGCAGCATGCTGGGGCGGGACACCGGGGAGCTGTTTTTT. V gene TRBV7-3 combines with J gene TRBJ2-2, with D possibly being TRBD1 or TRBD2 (5 bases each). Per germline, CDR1 SGHTA and CDR2 FQGTGA. The CDR3 extends over 15 amino acids. Trimming pared 5 bases from V and 3 bases from J, leaving 13 bases between.

This clonotype was recorded at least ten times. This chain joins TRBV12-3 or TRBV12-4 and TRBJ2-3; D unclear. There are 12 residues in the CDR3. V was cut by 4 bases and J by 6 bases, with 8 bases left in between. DNA for the CDR3: TGTGCCAGCAGTTCTCTTTCTGATACGCAGTATTTT. It yields the protein CASSSLSDTQYF.

A few counts support this clonotype. The V and J genes are TRBV7-9 and TRBJ1-2; TRBD1 matches 11 bases. The CDR3 spans 15 residues. Trimming removed 1 base from V and 4 bases from J; junction bases left unmatched: 2. Germline V gene sequence: CDR1 SEHNR, CDR2 FQNEAQ (reference sequence). CDR3 sequence (DNA): TGTGCCAGCAGCTTAGAAGGACAGGGGGCCTATGGCTACACCTTC. Its protein product is CASSLEGQGAYGYTF.

The V call is TRBV7-9, the J call TRBJ2-3, with D tentatively TRBD1 (6 bases). The V gene lost 5 bases and the J gene lost 0 bases, with 12 bases spanning the gap. Germline CDR1 is SEHNR and CDR2 is FQNEAQ (reference sequence). The CDR3 is 15 residues long. Here the CDR3 reads CASSTQGLSTDTQYF. In DNA form, the CDR3 reads TGTGCCAGCAGCACACAGGGCCTAAGCACAGATACGCAGTATTTT.

With regard to this clonotype: The DNA is left out, because the CDR3 cannot be placed on it with certainty; the CDR3 is given as TCRdb lists it. V usage is TRBV12-3 or TRBV12-4 and J usage is TRBJ2-5; the listed D gene, TRBD1, was not tested against the DNA. The CDR3 totals 22 residues, both ends included. The CDR3 here is CASRPSGNANEKLFFGSGTQYF.

The V gene is TRBV7-3, the J gene TRBJ2-1; no reliable D call. Germline V gene data show CDR1 as SGHTA and CDR2 as FQGTGA. V shed 5 bases and J shed 13 bases, with 18 bases lying between them. CDR3 size: 13 residues. CDR3 bases: TGTGCCAGCAGCCTCCTATTGGGTACGGCTCAGTTCTTC. It codes for CASSLLLGTAQFF.

This chain connects TRBV4-3 to TRBJ1-1; a possible D gene is TRBD1 (6 bases). Germline assignment: CDR1 LGHNA and CDR2 YSLEER. The CDR3 consists of 12 residues. Deletions cut 0 bases from V and 10 bases from J, with 9 bases between. CDR3 amino acids: CASSQDQGPAFF. Here the CDR3 DNA reads TGCGCCAGCAGCCAAGATCAGGGGCCAGCTTTCTTT.

The rearrangement uses TRBV28 and TRBJ2-3, with TRBD2 as a possible D gene (5 bases). CDR3 length equals 14 residues. Trimming shortened V by 5 bases and J by 2 bases, and 11 bases separated the two germline ends. Germline values: CDR1 MDHEN, CDR2 SYDVKM. The CDR3 spells CASSPADLTDTQYF. The CDR3, as DNA: TGTGCCAGCAGTCCAGCGGATCTCACAGATACGCAGTATTTT.

This clonotype has more than one count but fewer than ten. The chain couples TRBV7-2 to TRBJ2-2, with no clear D. Germline CDR1 reads SGHTA; CDR2 reads FQGNSA. The germline V and J ends were trimmed by 6 bases and 6 bases, with 8 bases remaining between them. This CDR3 is 12 amino acids long. CDR3 sequence: CASRSRAGELFF. In nucleotides, the CDR3 is TGTGCCAGCAGGTCTAGGGCCGGGGAGCTGTTTTTT.

In this sample, this clonotype turned up many times. The V gene is TRBV20-1, the J gene TRBJ1-1, with D uncertain. V lost 0 bases to trimming and J lost 11 bases, with 13 bases between them. This CDR3 spans 12 amino acids. Per the germline V gene, CDR1 is DFQATT and CDR2 is SNEGSKA (reference sequence). The CDR3, as DNA: TGCAGTGCTAGAGATGGCGCGAAGGAGGCTTTCTTT. It yields the protein CSARDGAKEAFF.

This clonotype showed up many times. V gene TRBV20-1 combines with J gene TRBJ2-3; 11 nucleotides match TRBD2. Germline V CDR1 and CDR2: DFQATT, SNEGSKA (reference sequence). Trimming took 0 bases from V and 3 from J; bases not matched to a gene: 8. The CDR3 is made up of 17 amino acids. The CDR3 region is CSARDLIRTSGTDTQYF. DNA for the CDR3: TGCAGTGCTAGAGATCTTATTCGGACTAGCGGGACAGATACGCAGTATTTT.

This clonotype was observed at least ten times. The junction differs from germline at one of its ends, possibly a read error. Here the CDR3 DNA reads TGTGCCAGCAGTTTAGTCGGAGTCACAGATACGCAGTATTTT. Encoded protein: CASSLVGVTDTQYF. This rearrangement joins TRBV5-1 to TRBJ2-3; D remains unclear. Looked up from germline, CDR1 is SGHRS and CDR2 is YFSETQ. The CDR3 consists of 14 residues.

CDR3 DNA sequence: TGTGCCAGCAGCGTCGATCGGCCGAGCTCCTACAATGAGCAGTTCTTC. Encoded protein: CASSVDRPSSYNEQFF. The chain carries TRBV9 and TRBJ2-1, with no clear D. Trimming shortened V by 2 bases and J by 0 bases, and 12 bases separated the two germline ends. Germline V CDR1 and CDR2: SGDLS, YYNGEE. The CDR3 spans 16 residues.

The chain couples TRBV2 to TRBJ2-5; D ambiguous. Per the germline V gene, CDR1 is SNHLY and CDR2 is FYNNEI. CDR3 length equals 13 residues. V was clipped by 7 bases and J by 5 bases, with 14 bases between them. The CDR3 loop is CASKAETSETQYF. For the CDR3, the DNA is TGTGCCAGCAAGGCGGAGACCTCCGAGACCCAGTACTTC.

The chain uses TRBV7-9 and TRBJ1-1; D gene uncertain. CDR1 is SEHNR and CDR2 is FQNEAQ in the germline V gene (reference sequence). This CDR3 is built from 16 residues. V was cut by 3 bases and J by 0 bases, with 14 bases left in between. CDR3 in amino acids: CASSFGQSLMNTEAFF. CDR3 nucleotide sequence: TGTGCCAGCAGCTTCGGGCAGTCTTTAATGAACACTGAAGCTTTCTTT.

This clonotype was counted many times. This chain connects TRBV10-3 to TRBJ1-2; TRBD1 matches at 7 bases. The germline V gene has CDR1 ENHRY and CDR2 SYGVKD. The J segment lost 0 bases and the V segment lost 10 bases, leaving 14 bases of the junction unmatched. The CDR3 consists of 16 residues. The CDR3, as DNA: TGTGCCACCCAGGGGGGTCAGGGCTCCGCTAACTATGGCTACACCTTC. This codes for CATQGGQGSANYGYTF.

A few counts support this clonotype. V is TRBV21-1 and J is TRBJ1-1; no DNA check was done on the table's D call, TRBD1. TRBV21-1 is a pseudogene locus. This CDR3 is built from 15 residues. The CDR3 DNA reads as TGTGCCAGCAGCAAAGACAGGGGGCGGGGCACTGAAGCTTTCTTT. This translates into CASSKDRGRGTEAFF.

The chain recombines TRBV3-1 with TRBJ1-5; D gene unclear. The CDR3 length is 15 residues. V was shortened by 0 bases and J by 2 bases, with 8 bases between the two germline ends. The germline gives CDR1 LGHDT, CDR2 YNNKEL (reference sequence). The CDR3 is CASSQDHIRNQPQHF. The CDR3 DNA is TGTGCCAGCAGCCAAGATCACATTCGCAATCAGCCCCAGCATTTT. Variable domain in full (rest from reference TRBV3-1 and TRBJ1-5): DTAVSQTPKYLVTQMGNDKSIKCEQNLGHDTMYWYKQDSKKFLKIMFSYNNKELIINETVPNRFSPKSPDKAHLNLHINSLELGDSAVYFCASSQDHIRNQPQHFGDGTRLSIL.

The table lists this clonotype with a few counts. The rearrangement links TRBV6-5 to TRBJ1-1; unclear D gene. The CDR3 has 12 residues. Germline assignment: CDR1 MNHEY and CDR2 SVGAGI. Between the trimmed V and J ends, which lost 6 bases and 6 bases, there was a span of 11 bases. This chain's CDR3 is CASRSERPEAFF. The CDR3 nucleotides read TGTGCCAGCAGGTCGGAACGGCCTGAAGCTTTCTTT.

There are many counts of this clonotype. The chain employs TRBV7-2 and TRBJ2-3; possible D gene TRBD2, 5 bases. The CDR3 is 15 amino acids. The V end was cut by 3 bases, the J end by 0 bases, with 10 bases between. Looked up from germline, CDR1 is SGHTA and CDR2 is FQGNSA. The CDR3 sequence is CASSFSSTSTDTQYF. The CDR3 DNA reads TGTGCCAGCAGCTTCTCTAGCACAAGCACAGATACGCAGTATTTT. The whole variable domain, filled in from reference TRBV7-2 and TRBJ2-3, reads GAGVSQSPSNKVTEKGKDVELRCDPISGHTALYWYRQSLGQGLEFLIYFQGNSAPDKSGLPSDRFSAERTGGSVSTLTIQRTQQEDSAVYLCASSFSSTSTDTQYFGPGTRLTVL.

This clonotype was detected a few times. This chain links TRBV20-1 with TRBJ2-3; D not resolved. The CDR3 runs to 14 residues. Trimming left V 2 bases short and J 3 bases short, with 12 bases between. In germline, CDR1 is DFQATT, CDR2 SNEGSKA (reference sequence). This CDR3 reads CSARSQDTTDTQYF. The CDR3 bases are TGCAGTGCTAGATCCCAAGACACGACAGATACGCAGTATTTT.